This T cell receptor (beta chain) was captured in a study of control samples from healthy donors and cancer patients. Germline loops: CDR1 DFQATT, CDR2 SNEGSKA (reference sequence). The CDR3 spans 13 residues. Deletions cut 3 bases from V and 1 base from J, with 8 bases between. Data came from immunoSEQ multiplex PCR; TCRdb stores just in-frame clones and leaves some out. In the table there are over 150,000 clones, 80% to 95% of which are singletons. The specimen sequenced was blood. The chain employs TRBV20-1 and TRBJ2-3, with D perhaps TRBD1 (5 bases). This sequence was found in a middle-aged woman in good health. CDR3 in amino acids: CSASIQGTDTQYF. The CDR3 DNA follows: TGCAGTGCTAGTATACAGGGCACAGATACGCAGTATTTT.